This T cell receptor beta chain was sequenced during a study of control samples from healthy donors and cancer patients. This table comes from immunoSEQ multiplex PCR, and its TCRdb copy is limited to in-frame clones, with some not included. This table has about 85,000 clones, about 89% appearing once. This clonotype was obtained from a woman aged 55 to 70 in good health. Sequencing was done on a sample of blood.

CDR3 nucleotide sequence: TGTGCCAGTAGTATATCCGGGGGGCGGAGCGGGGAGCTGTTTTTT. This encodes CASSISGGRSGELFF. This chain joins TRBV19 and TRBJ2-2, with D perhaps matching TRBD2 (7 bases). With 2 bases removed from V and 7 bases from J, the gap between germline ends came to 14 bases. Germline V lookup: CDR1 LNHDA, CDR2 SQIVND (reference sequence). This CDR3 region has 15 residues.